The source of this T cell receptor beta chain is a study of technical replicates of blood from a few donors. The assay was immunoSEQ multiplex PCR, and TCRdb's table has in-frame clones only and misses some. The sample shows approximately 81,000 clones, about 81% of them seen only once. Trimming left V 8 bases short and J 2 bases short, with 13 bases between. The germline V gene has CDR1 MNHNS and CDR2 SASEGT. The CDR3 has 13 residues. This rearrangement joins TRBV6-1 to TRBJ2-7; possible D gene TRBD2, 6 bases. The sample consisted of PBMCs. The source is a human donor in good health. Some clones in this sample may be carry-over from other donors' samples. The CDR3 DNA reads TGTGCCAGCTGGGGGGACGCAACCTACGAGCAGTACTTC. Amino acid sequence: CASWGDATYEQYF.